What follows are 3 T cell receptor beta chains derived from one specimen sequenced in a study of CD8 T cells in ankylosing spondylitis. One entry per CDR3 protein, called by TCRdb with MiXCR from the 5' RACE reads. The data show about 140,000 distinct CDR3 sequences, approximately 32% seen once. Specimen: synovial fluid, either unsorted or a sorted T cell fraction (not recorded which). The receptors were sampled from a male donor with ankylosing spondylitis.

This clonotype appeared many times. CDR3 residues: CASNRVPKETQYF. DNA for the CDR3: TGTGCCAGCAACCGGGTCCCTAAAGAGACCCAGTACTTC. The rearrangement links TRBV2 to TRBJ2-5, with unresolved D. Germline loops: CDR1 SNHLY, CDR2 FYNNEI. The CDR3 runs to 13 residues. V dropped 7 bases and J dropped 3 bases, with 12 bases sitting between them.

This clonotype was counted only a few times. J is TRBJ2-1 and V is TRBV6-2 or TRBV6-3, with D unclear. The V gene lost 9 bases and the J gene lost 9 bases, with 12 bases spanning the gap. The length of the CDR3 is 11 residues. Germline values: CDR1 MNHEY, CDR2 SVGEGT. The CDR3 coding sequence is TGTGCCAGTGGGCTTAAGATTGAGCAGTTCTTC. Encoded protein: CASGLKIEQFF.

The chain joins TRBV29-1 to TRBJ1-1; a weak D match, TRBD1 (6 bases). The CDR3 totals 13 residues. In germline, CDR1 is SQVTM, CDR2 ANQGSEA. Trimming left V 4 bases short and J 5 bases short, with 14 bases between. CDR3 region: CSVGEGGSTEAFF. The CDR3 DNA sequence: TGCAGCGTTGGGGAAGGGGGAAGTACTGAAGCTTTCTTT.